Listed below are T cell receptor beta chains from one sample, sequenced in a study of neurological immune-mediated disorders. TCRdb reprocessed the 5' RACE reads via MiXCR and lists one record per CDR3 protein. Of some 83,000 distinct CDR3 sequences listed, 2.6% are singletons. The sequenced sample consisted of PBMCs. The receptors shown here come from a woman aged 25 to 39 with multiple sclerosis. Both conserved end residues are part of each CDR3. Each record gives: V gene, J gene, D gene, clone size, CDR3 protein, CDR3 DNA. A D gene is named only where the DNA matches it firmly. Clone size is given as once, few, many or a size class.

v_gene: TRBV7-9
j_gene: TRBJ2-3
d_gene: TRBD2
abundance: many
CDR3aa: CASSLTSGVTDTQYF
CDR3nt: TGTGCCAGCAGCTTAACTAGCGGGGTCACAGATACGCAGTATTTT

v_gene: TRBV24-1
j_gene: TRBJ1-1
d_gene: NA
abundance: many
CDR3aa: CATRDRLNTEAFF
CDR3nt: TGTGCCACCAGGGACAGATTGAACACTGAAGCTTTCTTT

v_gene: TRBV9
j_gene: TRBJ2-3
d_gene: TRBD2
abundance: many
CDR3aa: CASSATSGLGTDTQYF
CDR3nt: TGTGCCAGCAGCGCGACTAGCGGCCTGGGCACAGATACGCAGTATTTT

v_gene: TRBV15
j_gene: TRBJ1-5
d_gene: TRBD1
abundance: many
CDR3aa: CATSRGGQGHQPQHF
CDR3nt: TGTGCCACCAGCAGAGGGGGACAGGGGCATCAGCCCCAGCATTTT

v_gene: TRBV18
j_gene: TRBJ2-1
d_gene: TRBD1
abundance: few
CDR3aa: CASSRDRGSYNEQFF
CDR3nt: TGTGCCAGCTCACGGGACAGGGGGTCCTACAATGAGCAGTTCTTC

v_gene: TRBV7-2
j_gene: TRBJ2-1
d_gene: TRBD2
abundance: many
CDR3aa: CASSEGLAGVVEQFF
CDR3nt: TGTGCCAGCAGCGAGGGACTAGCGGGAGTGGTTGAGCAGTTCTTC

v_gene: TRBV28
j_gene: TRBJ2-7
d_gene: NA
abundance: many
CDR3aa: CASSPAGGTYEQYF
CDR3nt: TGTGCCAGCTCCCCGGCAGGGGGGACCTACGAGCAGTACTTC

v_gene: TRBV6-2/TRBV6-3
j_gene: TRBJ1-2
d_gene: NA
abundance: many
CDR3aa: CASSYFSGSDGYTF
CDR3nt: TGTGCCAGCAGTTATTTTTCGGGGAGCGATGGCTACACCTTC

v_gene: TRBV6-2/TRBV6-3
j_gene: TRBJ2-5
d_gene: NA
abundance: many
CDR3aa: CASSFTQKTQYF
CDR3nt: TGTGCCAGCAGCTTCACCCAGAAGACCCAGTACTTC

v_gene: TRBV15
j_gene: TRBJ2-7
d_gene: TRBD1
abundance: many
CDR3aa: CATSSGTGGLYEQYF
CDR3nt: TGTGCCACCAGCAGCGGAACAGGGGGGCTCTACGAGCAGTACTTC

v_gene: TRBV5-6
j_gene: TRBJ1-1
d_gene: NA
abundance: many
CDR3aa: CASSGSWGDTEAFF
CDR3nt: TGTGCCAGCAGCGGTTCTTGGGGGGACACTGAAGCTTTCTTT